This TCR beta chain came from a study of response to subunit inactivated influenza vaccine. Each CDR3 protein gets one entry after TCRdb re-called the RT-PCR reads with MiXCR. The sample consists of more than 700,000 distinct CDR3 sequences, 21% of them appearing once. The input for sequencing was PBMCs from blood, taken approximately 5 days after vaccination. This clonotype originated in a man aged 50-60 years who received an inactivated influenza vaccine.

CDR3 coding DNA: TGTGCCAGCAGCGTGACTAGCGGAGCCTTCTACGAGCAGTACTTC. Translating gives CASSVTSGAFYEQYF. The chain joins TRBV7-8 to TRBJ2-7; 9 nucleotides line up with TRBD2. In germline, CDR1 is SGHVS, CDR2 FQNEAQ. The CDR3 runs to 15 residues. V dropped 5 bases and J dropped 3; count of bases not matched to a gene: 8.